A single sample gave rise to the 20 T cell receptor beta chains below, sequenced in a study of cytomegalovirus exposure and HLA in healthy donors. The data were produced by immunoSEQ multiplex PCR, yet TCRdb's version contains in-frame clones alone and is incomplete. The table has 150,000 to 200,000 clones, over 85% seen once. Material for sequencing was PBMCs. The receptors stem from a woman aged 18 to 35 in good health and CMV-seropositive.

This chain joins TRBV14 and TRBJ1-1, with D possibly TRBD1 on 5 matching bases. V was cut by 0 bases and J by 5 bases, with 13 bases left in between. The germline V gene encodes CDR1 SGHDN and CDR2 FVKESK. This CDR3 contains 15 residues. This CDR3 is CASSQDVWGRTEAFF. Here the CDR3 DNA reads TGTGCCAGCAGCCAAGATGTGTGGGGGAGGACTGAAGCTTTCTTT.

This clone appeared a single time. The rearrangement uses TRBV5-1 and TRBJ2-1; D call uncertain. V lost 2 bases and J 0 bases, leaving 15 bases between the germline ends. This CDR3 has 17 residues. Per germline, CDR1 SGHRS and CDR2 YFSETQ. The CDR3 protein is CASSFIAGASSYNEQFF. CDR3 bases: TGCGCCAGCAGCTTTATTGCCGGAGCTAGCTCCTACAATGAGCAGTTCTTC.

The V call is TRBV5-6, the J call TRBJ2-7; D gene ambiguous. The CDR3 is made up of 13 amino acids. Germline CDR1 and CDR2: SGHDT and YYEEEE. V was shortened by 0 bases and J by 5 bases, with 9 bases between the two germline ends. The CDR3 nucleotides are TGTGCCAGCAGCTTGGACAGATACAACGAGCAGTACTTC. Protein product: CASSLDRYNEQYF.

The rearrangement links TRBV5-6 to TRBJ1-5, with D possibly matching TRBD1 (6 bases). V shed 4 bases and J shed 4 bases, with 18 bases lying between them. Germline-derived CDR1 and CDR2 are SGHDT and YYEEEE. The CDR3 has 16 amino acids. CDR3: CASSANRNRANQPQHF. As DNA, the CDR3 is TGTGCCAGCAGCGCGAATAGGAACAGGGCGAATCAGCCCCAGCATTTT.

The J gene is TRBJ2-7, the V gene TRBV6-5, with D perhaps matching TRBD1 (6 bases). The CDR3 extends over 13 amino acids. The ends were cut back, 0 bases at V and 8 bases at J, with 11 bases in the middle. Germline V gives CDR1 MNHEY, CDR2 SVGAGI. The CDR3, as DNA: TGTGCCAGCAGTTACTCGGGGGCAATACAGCAGTACTTC. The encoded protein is CASSYSGAIQQYF.

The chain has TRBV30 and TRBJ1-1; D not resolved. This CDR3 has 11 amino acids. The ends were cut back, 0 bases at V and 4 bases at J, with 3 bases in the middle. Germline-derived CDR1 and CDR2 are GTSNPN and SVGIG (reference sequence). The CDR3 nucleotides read TGTGCCTGGAGTGTCGTCACTGAAGCTTTCTTT. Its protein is CAWSVVTEAFF.

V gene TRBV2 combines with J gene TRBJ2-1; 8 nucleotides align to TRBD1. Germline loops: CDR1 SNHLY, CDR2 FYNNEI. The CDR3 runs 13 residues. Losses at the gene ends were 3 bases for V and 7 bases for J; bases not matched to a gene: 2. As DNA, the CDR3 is TGTGCCAGCAGTGAGGACAGGGCAAATGAGCAGTTCTTC. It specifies CASSEDRANEQFF. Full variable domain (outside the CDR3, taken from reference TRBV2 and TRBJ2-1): EPEVTQTPSHQVTQMGQEVILRCVPISNHLYFYWYRQILGQKVEFLVSFYNNEISEKSEIFDDQFSVERPDGSNFTLKIRSTKLEDSAMYFCASSEDRANEQFFGPGTRLTVL.

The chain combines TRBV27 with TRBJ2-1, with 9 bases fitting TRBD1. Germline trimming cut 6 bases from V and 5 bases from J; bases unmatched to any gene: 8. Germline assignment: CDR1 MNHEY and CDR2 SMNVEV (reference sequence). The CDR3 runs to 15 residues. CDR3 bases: TGTGCCAGCAGACCCGGGACAGGGATTCACAATGAGCAGTTCTTC. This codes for CASRPGTGIHNEQFF.

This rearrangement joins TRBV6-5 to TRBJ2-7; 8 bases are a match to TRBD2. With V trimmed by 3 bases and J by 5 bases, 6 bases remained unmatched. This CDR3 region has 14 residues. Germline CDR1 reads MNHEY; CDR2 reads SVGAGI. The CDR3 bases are TGTGCCAGCAGTTATCGGCTAGCGGGCGACGAGCAGTACTTC. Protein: CASSYRLAGDEQYF.

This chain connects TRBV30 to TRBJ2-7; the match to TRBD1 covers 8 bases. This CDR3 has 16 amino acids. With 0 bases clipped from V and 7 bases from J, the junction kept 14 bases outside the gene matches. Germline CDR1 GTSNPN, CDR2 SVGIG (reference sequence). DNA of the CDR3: TGTGCCTGGAGTGTTTGGGGGACAGGAGAGCGCGTTGAGCAGTACTTC. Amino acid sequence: CAWSVWGTGERVEQYF.

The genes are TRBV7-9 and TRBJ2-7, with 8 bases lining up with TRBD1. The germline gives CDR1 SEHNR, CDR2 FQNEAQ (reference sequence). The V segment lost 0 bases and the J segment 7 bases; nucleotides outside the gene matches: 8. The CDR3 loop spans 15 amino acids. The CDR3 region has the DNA TGTGCCAGCAGCTTAGCGCTTGGCAGGGGGCAGGAGCAGTACTTC. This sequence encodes CASSLALGRGQEQYF.

The CDR3, as DNA: TGTGCCAGCAGCTCCCGGGACAGGGGCAGCGAGCAGTACTTC. Translating gives CASSSRDRGSEQYF. This chain links TRBV5-6 with TRBJ2-7; 10 bases are a match to TRBD1. The CDR3 runs to 14 residues. The trim removed 3 bases at V and 6 bases at J, leaving 6 bases unmatched. Looked up from germline, CDR1 is SGHDT and CDR2 is YYEEEE.

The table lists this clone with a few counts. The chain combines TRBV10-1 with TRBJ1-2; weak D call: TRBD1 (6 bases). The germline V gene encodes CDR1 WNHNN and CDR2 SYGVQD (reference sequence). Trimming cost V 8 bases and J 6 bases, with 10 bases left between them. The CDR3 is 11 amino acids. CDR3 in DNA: TGCGCCAGCGGGGGACATGATGGCTACACCTTC. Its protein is CASGGHDGYTF.

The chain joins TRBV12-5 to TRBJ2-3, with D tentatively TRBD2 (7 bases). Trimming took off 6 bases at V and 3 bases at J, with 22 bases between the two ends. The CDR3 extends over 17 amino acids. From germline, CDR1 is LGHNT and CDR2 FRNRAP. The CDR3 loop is CASGPASGGGGTDTQYF. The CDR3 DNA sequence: TGTGCTAGTGGCCCGGCATCGGGAGGAGGGGGGACAGATACGCAGTATTTT.

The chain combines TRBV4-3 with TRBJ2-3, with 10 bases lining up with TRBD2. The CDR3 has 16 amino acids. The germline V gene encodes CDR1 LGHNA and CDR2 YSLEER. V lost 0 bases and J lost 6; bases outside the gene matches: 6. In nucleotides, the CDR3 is TGCGCCAGCAGCCAAGAGAGCCTAGCGGGAGCTGATACGCAGTATTTT. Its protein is CASSQESLAGADTQYF.

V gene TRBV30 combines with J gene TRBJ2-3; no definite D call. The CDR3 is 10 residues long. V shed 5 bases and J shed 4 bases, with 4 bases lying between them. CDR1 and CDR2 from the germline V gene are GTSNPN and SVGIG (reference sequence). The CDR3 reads CAWEADTQYF. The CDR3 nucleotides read TGTGCCTGGGAGGCAGATACGCAGTATTTT.

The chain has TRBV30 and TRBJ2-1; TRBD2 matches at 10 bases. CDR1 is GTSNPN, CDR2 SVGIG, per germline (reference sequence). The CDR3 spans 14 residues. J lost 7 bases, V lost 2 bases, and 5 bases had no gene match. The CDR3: CAWSPGLAENEQFF. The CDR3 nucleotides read TGTGCCTGGAGTCCCGGACTAGCGGAAAATGAGCAGTTCTTC.

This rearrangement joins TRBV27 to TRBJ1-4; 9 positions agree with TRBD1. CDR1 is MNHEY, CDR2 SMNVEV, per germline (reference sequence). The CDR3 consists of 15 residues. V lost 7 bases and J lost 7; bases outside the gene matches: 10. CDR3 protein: CASKDYTGGFEKLFF. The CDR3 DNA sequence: TGTGCCAGCAAGGACTACACAGGGGGCTTTGAAAAACTGTTTTTT.

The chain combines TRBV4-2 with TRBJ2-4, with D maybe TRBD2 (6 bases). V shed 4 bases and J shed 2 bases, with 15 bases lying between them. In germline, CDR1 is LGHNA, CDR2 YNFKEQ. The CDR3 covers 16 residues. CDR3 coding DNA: TGTGCCAGCAGCCCAGGGCCGGGAGAAACCAAAAACATTCAGTACTTC. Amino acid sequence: CASSPGPGETKNIQYF.

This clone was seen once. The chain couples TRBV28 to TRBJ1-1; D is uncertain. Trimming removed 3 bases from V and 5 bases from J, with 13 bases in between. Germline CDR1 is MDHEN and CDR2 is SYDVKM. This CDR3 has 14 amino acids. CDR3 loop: CASSFAAGITEAFF. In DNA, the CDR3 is TGTGCCAGCAGTTTCGCTGCAGGAATAACTGAAGCTTTCTTT.